This is a list of T cell receptor beta chains from one sample in a study of blood T cell repertoires in COVID-19. Here immunoSEQ multiplex PCR was the method, and the copy in TCRdb shows in-frame clones only, minus some. The data show about 73,000 clones, roughly 89% seen once. Sequenced: peripheral blood. The receptors were gathered from a man of 80 years or more with acute or convalescent COVID-19. Each CDR3 is given with its conserved first and last residue. A D gene is named only where the DNA matches it firmly. Part of the rows lack a size; the others show once, few, many or a class for expanded clones.

CDR3 | DNA | J | D | V | size
CASSLGAGWGYTF | TGTGCCAGCAGTTTAGGGGCAGGGTGGGGCTACACCTTC | TRBJ1-2 | NA | TRBV12-3/TRBV12-4 | once
CASSQDSDRDNSPLHF | TGTGCCAGCAGCCAAGATTCGGACAGGGATAATTCACCCCTCCACTTT | TRBJ1-6 | TRBD1 | TRBV3-1/TRBV3-2 | few
CASSVEREGGYQPQHF | TGTGCCAGCAGCGTTGAACGGGAGGGCGGCTATCAGCCCCAGCATTTT | TRBJ1-5 | NA | TRBV9 | NA
CASSWRVNRDRGNYGYTF | TGTGCCAGCAGCTGGAGGGTAAATCGGGACAGGGGAAACTATGGCTACACCTTC | TRBJ1-2 | TRBD1 | TRBV7-2 | NA
CAWSGRGEADTQYF | TGTGCCTGGAGCGGCAGGGGGGAAGCAGATACGCAGTATTTT | TRBJ2-3 | NA | TRBV30 | NA
CASSLGTSDEKLFF | TGTGCCAGCAGCTTAGGGACATCGGATGAAAAACTGTTTTTT | TRBJ1-4 | NA | TRBV7-9 | NA
CASSLRTGFSGYTF | TGTGCCAGCAGCTTAAGGACAGGGTTCTCTGGCTACACCTTC | TRBJ1-2 | TRBD1 | TRBV7-2 | NA
CASSLVDGLVNPDTQYF | TGTGCCAGCAGCTTAGTAGATGGGCTCGTGAATCCAGATACGCAGTATTTT | TRBJ2-3 | NA | TRBV7-9 | NA
CASSRHPGSEAENEQFF | TGTGCCAGCAGCCGGCACCCGGGGTCCGAGGCCGAAAATGAGCAGTTCTTC | TRBJ2-1 | NA | TRBV3-1/TRBV3-2 | NA
CASSQPGQLAYEQYF | TGTGCCAGCAGCCAGCCGGGACAGCTCGCCTACGAGCAGTACTTC | TRBJ2-7 | TRBD1 | TRBV4-2 | NA
CASSRVAGNTEAFF | TGTGCCAGCAGCCGAGTTGCCGGGAACACTGAAGCTTTCTTT | TRBJ1-1 | NA | TRBV14 | NA
CAWSNVYGELFF | TGTGCCTGGAGTAATGTATACGGGGAGCTGTTTTTT | TRBJ2-2 | NA | TRBV30 | NA
CAWSPNTGELFF | TGTGCCTGGAGTCCTAACACCGGGGAGCTGTTTTTT | TRBJ2-2 | NA | TRBV30 | NA
CASSSLHSPLHF | TGTGCCAGCAGTTCCCTCCATTCACCCCTCCACTTT | TRBJ1-6 | NA | TRBV12-3/TRBV12-4 | NA
CASSPPTGGRTEAFF | TGTGCCAGCTCACCACCGACGGGGGGGAGAACTGAAGCTTTCTTT | TRBJ1-1 | NA | TRBV18 | NA
CASSPLVASNEQFF | TGTGCCAGCAGCCCACTGGTAGCGTCCAATGAGCAGTTCTTC | TRBJ2-1 | NA | TRBV11-2 | NA
CASSLNGERTDTQYF | TGTGCCAGCAGCTTGAACGGGGAGCGGACAGATACGCAGTATTTT | TRBJ2-3 | NA | TRBV7-2 | NA
CASSRGQGDGQPQHF | TGCGCCAGCAGCCGCGGACAGGGGGATGGTCAGCCCCAGCATTTT | TRBJ1-5 | TRBD1 | TRBV10-2 | NA
CASRVTSTGEQYF | TGCGCCAGCAGAGTGACTTCGACCGGCGAGCAGTACTTC | TRBJ2-7 | NA | TRBV10-2 | once
CASSHFRRGVLLRPYNEQFF | TGTGCCAGCAGTCATTTTCGGCGCGGCGTGCTTCTTCGACCCTACAATGAGCAGTTCTTC | TRBJ2-1 | NA | TRBV27 | NA
CASSLGPGELFF | TGTGCCAGCAGCTTAGGGCCCGGGGAGCTGTTTTTT | TRBJ2-2 | NA | TRBV11-3 | NA
CASSKTQNTEAFF | TGTGCTAGCAGCAAAACACAAAACACTGAAGCTTTCTTT | TRBJ1-1 | NA | TRBV7-7 | NA
CASSIDLAGWKPQHF | TGTGCCAGTAGTATAGATCTAGCGGGTTGGAAGCCCCAGCATTTT | TRBJ1-5 | NA | TRBV19 | NA
CSVGGGETQYF | TGCAGCGTTGGGGGGGGAGAGACCCAGTACTTC | TRBJ2-5 | TRBD2 | TRBV29-1 | NA
CASSIQDSYNEQFF | TGTGCCAGTAGTATACAGGACTCCTACAATGAGCAGTTCTTC | TRBJ2-1 | NA | TRBV19 | NA
CASSYSNGDGYTF | TGTGCCAGCAGTTACTCGAACGGAGATGGCTACACCTTC | TRBJ1-2 | NA | TRBV6-5 | NA